This T cell receptor beta chain stems from a study of T cell responses to AZD1222 COVID-19 vaccine. Turning to the study itself: The analysis combined second doses at about 4 or about 12 weeks.

This clone counts as medium-sized. As yet, its antigen is unknown. Study findings and constraints: Donors were mostly white British, more females; clonal diversity possibly underestimated. It was only 6 or 7 AZD1222 recipients who were seropositive at baseline.

The repertoire was sequenced with immunoSEQ multiplex PCR; TCRdb's copy has only in-frame clones and lacks some. Here the sample spans around 140,000 clones, 85% to 95% being singletons. V lost 4 bases, J lost 7 bases, and 7 bases stayed unmatched. The germline V gene encodes CDR1 SGHRS and CDR2 YFSETQ. The CDR3 loop spans 14 amino acids. The V call is TRBV5-1, the J call TRBJ2-1; 8 bases line up with TRBD1. Sample: peripheral blood, taken on day 0 of AZD1222 vaccination. The clonotype originates from an adult in good health. The CDR3 sequence: CASSAGQGLNEQFF. The DNA of the CDR3 is TGCGCCAGCAGCGCAGGACAGGGTTTGAATGAGCAGTTCTTC.